A selection of T cell receptor beta chains follows, all from one sample in a study of cytomegalovirus exposure and HLA in healthy donors. Generated by immunoSEQ multiplex PCR, the TCRdb table keeps only in-frame clones and is missing some. The sample shows over 150,000 clones, approximately 74% of them seen only once. Sequenced input: PBMCs. The receptors stem from a young man in good health and CMV-seronegative. Both conserved end residues are trimmed from each CDR3. Fields, in order: CDR3 protein, J gene, CDR3 length, V gene, D gene. The D gene is left open where the match is weak.

cdr3_aa: ASSDSSGGAPNEQF; j_call: TRBJ2-1; cdr3_length: 14; v_call: TRBV6-4; d_call: TRBD2
cdr3_aa: ASSLGLGARTEAF; j_call: TRBJ1-1; cdr3_length: 13; v_call: TRBV5-1; d_call: NA
cdr3_aa: ASSKRQGGTGELF; j_call: TRBJ2-2; cdr3_length: 13; v_call: TRBV6-1; d_call: NA
cdr3_aa: ASSPGGLDSPLH; j_call: TRBJ1-6; cdr3_length: 12; v_call: TRBV18; d_call: NA
cdr3_aa: ASSPRTGLLSNYGYT; j_call: TRBJ1-2; cdr3_length: 15; v_call: TRBV7-9; d_call: TRBD1
cdr3_aa: ASSLSRGMNTEAF; j_call: TRBJ1-1; cdr3_length: 13; v_call: TRBV27; d_call: NA
cdr3_aa: ASSLVGRGRVNQPQH; j_call: TRBJ1-5; cdr3_length: 15; v_call: TRBV7-2; d_call: NA
cdr3_aa: ASSLGTGGTEAF; j_call: TRBJ1-1; cdr3_length: 12; v_call: TRBV5-1; d_call: TRBD1
cdr3_aa: ASSLLYTQY; j_call: TRBJ2-3; cdr3_length: 9; v_call: TRBV7-2; d_call: NA
cdr3_aa: ASSAIWTGGTEAF; j_call: TRBJ1-1; cdr3_length: 13; v_call: TRBV5-1; d_call: NA
cdr3_aa: ASSQELEIMNEQF; j_call: TRBJ2-1; cdr3_length: 13; v_call: TRBV4-2; d_call: NA
cdr3_aa: AWSVPRDQGLRAF; j_call: TRBJ1-1; cdr3_length: 13; v_call: TRBV30; d_call: NA
cdr3_aa: ASNLGQGSNQPQH; j_call: TRBJ1-5; cdr3_length: 13; v_call: TRBV5-5; d_call: TRBD1
cdr3_aa: ASSDREGNSPLH; j_call: TRBJ1-6; cdr3_length: 12; v_call: TRBV11-2; d_call: TRBD1
cdr3_aa: ASSWDRGDGYT; j_call: TRBJ1-2; cdr3_length: 11; v_call: TRBV5-1; d_call: TRBD1
cdr3_aa: ASSRTGGQPQH; j_call: TRBJ1-5; cdr3_length: 11; v_call: TRBV2; d_call: TRBD1
cdr3_aa: ASSVGGPGGNTIY; j_call: TRBJ1-3; cdr3_length: 13; v_call: TRBV9; d_call: NA
cdr3_aa: ASSPTGNSDTQY; j_call: TRBJ2-3; cdr3_length: 12; v_call: TRBV6-6; d_call: NA
cdr3_aa: ASIRGGDTEAF; j_call: TRBJ1-1; cdr3_length: 11; v_call: TRBV7-2; d_call: NA
cdr3_aa: ASSYRGAPGNTIY; j_call: TRBJ1-3; cdr3_length: 13; v_call: TRBV6-5; d_call: NA
cdr3_aa: ASSQGGGIGNQPQH; j_call: TRBJ1-5; cdr3_length: 14; v_call: TRBV4-2; d_call: NA
cdr3_aa: ASSLLDRGNTEAF; j_call: TRBJ1-1; cdr3_length: 13; v_call: TRBV11-2; d_call: TRBD1
cdr3_aa: ASSLEDGGGYT; j_call: TRBJ1-2; cdr3_length: 11; v_call: TRBV5-1; d_call: NA
cdr3_aa: ASSQSKLRSGNTIY; j_call: TRBJ1-3; cdr3_length: 14; v_call: TRBV23-1; d_call: NA
cdr3_aa: ASSRASGGAVELF; j_call: TRBJ2-2; cdr3_length: 13; v_call: TRBV7-2; d_call: TRBD2
cdr3_aa: ASSVGNTDTQY; j_call: TRBJ2-3; cdr3_length: 11; v_call: TRBV9; d_call: NA
cdr3_aa: ASSPQGQRAKNIQY; j_call: TRBJ2-4; cdr3_length: 14; v_call: TRBV18; d_call: TRBD1